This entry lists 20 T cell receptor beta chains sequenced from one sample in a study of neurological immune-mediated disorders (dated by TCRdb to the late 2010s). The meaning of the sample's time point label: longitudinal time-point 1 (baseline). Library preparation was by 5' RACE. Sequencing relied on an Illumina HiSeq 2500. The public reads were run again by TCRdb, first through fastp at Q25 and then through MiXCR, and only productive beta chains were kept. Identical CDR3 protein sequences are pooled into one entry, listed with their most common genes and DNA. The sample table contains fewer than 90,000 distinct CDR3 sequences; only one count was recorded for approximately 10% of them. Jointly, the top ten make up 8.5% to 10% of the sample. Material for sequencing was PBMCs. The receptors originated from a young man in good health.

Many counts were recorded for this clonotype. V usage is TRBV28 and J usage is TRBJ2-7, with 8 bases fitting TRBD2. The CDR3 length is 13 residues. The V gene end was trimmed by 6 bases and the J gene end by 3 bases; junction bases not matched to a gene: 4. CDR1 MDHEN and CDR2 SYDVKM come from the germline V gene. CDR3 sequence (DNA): TGTGCCAGCAGACTAGCGGCCCACTACGAGCAGTACTTC. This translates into CASRLAAHYEQYF. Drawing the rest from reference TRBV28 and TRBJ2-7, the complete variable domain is DVKVTQSSRYLVKRTGEKVFLECVQDMDHENMFWYRQDPGLGLRLIYFSYDVKMKEKGDIPEGYSVSREKKERFSLILESASTNQTSMYLCASRLAAHYEQYFGPGTRLTVT.

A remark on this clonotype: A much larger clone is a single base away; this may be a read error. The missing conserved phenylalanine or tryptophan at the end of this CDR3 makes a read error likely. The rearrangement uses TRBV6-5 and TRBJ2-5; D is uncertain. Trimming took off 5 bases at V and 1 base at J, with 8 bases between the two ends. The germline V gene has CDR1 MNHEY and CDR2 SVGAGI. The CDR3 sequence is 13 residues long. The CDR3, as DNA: TGTGCCAGCAGTCGGCACCGCCAAGAGACCCAGTACCTC. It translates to CASSRHRQETQYL.

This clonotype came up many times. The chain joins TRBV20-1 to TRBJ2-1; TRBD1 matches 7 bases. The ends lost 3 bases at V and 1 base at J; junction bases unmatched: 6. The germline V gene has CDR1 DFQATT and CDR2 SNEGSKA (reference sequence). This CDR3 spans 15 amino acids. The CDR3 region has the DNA TGCAGTGCTAGTCAGGGGGAGACATCCTACAATGAGCAGTTCTTC. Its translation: CSASQGETSYNEQFF.

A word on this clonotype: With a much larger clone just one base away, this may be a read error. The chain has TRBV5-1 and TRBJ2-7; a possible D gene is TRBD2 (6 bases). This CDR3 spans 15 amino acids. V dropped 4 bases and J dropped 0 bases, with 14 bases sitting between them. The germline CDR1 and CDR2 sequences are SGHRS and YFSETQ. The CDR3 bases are TGCGCCAGCAGCGTAACTAGCCGGAGCTCCTACGAGCAGTACTTC. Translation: CASSVTSRSSYEQYF.

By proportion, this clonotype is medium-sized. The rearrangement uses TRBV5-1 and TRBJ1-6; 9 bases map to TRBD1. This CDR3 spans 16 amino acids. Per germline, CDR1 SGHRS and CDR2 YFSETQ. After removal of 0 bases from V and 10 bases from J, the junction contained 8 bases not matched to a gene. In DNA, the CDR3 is TGCGCCAGCAGCTTGGCCGTCCAGGGGACAGGGTCACCCCTCCACTTT. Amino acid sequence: CASSLAVQGTGSPLHF.

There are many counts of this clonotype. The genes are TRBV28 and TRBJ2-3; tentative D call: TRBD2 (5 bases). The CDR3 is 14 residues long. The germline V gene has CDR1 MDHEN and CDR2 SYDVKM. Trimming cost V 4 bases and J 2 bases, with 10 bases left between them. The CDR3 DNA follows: TGTGCCAGCAGTTCAACGGGAACCACAGATACGCAGTATTTT. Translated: CASSSTGTTDTQYF.

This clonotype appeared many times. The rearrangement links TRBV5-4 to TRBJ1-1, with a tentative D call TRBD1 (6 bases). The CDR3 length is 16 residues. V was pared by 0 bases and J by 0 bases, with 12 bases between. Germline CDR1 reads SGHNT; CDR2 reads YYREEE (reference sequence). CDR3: CASSLASGGMNTEAFF. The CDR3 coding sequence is TGTGCCAGCAGCTTGGCCTCGGGGGGCATGAACACTGAAGCTTTCTTT.

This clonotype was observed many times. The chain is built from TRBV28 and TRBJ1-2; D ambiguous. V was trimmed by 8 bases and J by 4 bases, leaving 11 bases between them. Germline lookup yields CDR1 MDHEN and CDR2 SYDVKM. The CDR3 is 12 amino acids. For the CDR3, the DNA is TGTGCCAGCCAGATCAACGGCTATGGCTACACCTTC. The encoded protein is CASQINGYGYTF.

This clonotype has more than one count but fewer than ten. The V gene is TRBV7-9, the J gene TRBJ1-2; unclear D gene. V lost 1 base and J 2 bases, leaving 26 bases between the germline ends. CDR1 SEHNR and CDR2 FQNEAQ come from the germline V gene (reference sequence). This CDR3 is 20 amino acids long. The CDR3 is CASSLVGPMLISGSNYGYTF. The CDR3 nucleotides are TGTGCCAGCAGCTTAGTGGGTCCGATGCTCATCTCAGGATCGAACTATGGCTACACCTTC.

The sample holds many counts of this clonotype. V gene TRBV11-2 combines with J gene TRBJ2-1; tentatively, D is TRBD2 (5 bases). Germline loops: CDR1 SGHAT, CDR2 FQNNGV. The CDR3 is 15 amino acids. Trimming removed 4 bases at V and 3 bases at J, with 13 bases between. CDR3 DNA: TGTGCCAGCAGCTCCTCTGGCGGGCGCTACAATGAGCAGTTCTTC. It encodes CASSSSGGRYNEQFF.

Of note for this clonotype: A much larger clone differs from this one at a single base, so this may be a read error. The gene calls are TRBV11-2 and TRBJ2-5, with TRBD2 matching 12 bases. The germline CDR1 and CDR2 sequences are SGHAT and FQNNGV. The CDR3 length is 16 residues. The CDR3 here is CANSLGTSGYQETQYF. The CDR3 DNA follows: TGTGCCAACAGCCTCGGGACTAGCGGGTACCAAGAGACCCAGTACTTC.

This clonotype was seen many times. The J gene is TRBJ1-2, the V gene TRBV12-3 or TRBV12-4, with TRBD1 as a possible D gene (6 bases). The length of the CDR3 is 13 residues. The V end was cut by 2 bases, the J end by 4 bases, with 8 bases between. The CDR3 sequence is CASSLRTAYGYTF. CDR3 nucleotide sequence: TGTGCCAGCAGTTTAAGGACAGCCTATGGCTACACCTTC.

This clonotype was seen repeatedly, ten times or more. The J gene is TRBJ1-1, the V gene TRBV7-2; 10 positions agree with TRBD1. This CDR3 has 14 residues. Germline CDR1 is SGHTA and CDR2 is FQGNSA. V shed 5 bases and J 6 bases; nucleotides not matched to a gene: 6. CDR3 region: CASSPGTGAPEAFF. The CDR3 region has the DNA TGTGCCAGCAGCCCAGGGACAGGGGCCCCTGAAGCTTTCTTT.

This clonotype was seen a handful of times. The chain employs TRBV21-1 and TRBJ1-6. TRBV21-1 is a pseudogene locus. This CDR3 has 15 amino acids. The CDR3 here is CANYHRSSYNSPLHF. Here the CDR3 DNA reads TGTGCCAACTACCACAGGAGCTCCTATAATTCACCCCTCCACTTT.

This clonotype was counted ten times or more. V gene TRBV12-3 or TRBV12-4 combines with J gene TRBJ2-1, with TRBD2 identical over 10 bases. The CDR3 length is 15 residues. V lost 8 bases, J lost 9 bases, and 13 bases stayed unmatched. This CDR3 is CASEQSGRASGEQFF. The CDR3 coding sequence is TGTGCCAGCGAACAAAGCGGGAGGGCCTCGGGTGAGCAGTTCTTC.

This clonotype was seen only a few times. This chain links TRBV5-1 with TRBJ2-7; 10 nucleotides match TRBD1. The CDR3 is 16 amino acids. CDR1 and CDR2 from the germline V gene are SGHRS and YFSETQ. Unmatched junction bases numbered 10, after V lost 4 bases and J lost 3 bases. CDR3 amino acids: CASSPSAGQGFYEQYF. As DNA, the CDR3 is TGCGCCAGCAGCCCCTCAGCGGGACAGGGGTTCTACGAGCAGTACTTC.

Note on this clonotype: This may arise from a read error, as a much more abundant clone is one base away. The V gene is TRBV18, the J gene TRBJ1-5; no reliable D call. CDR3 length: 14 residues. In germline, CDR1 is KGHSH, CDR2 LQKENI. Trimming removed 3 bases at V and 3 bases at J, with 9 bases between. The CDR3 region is CASSPANNNQPQHF. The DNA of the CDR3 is TGTGCCAGCTCACCCGCCAATAACAATCAGCCCCAGCATTTT.

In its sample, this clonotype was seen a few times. The DNA for the CDR3 is TGTGCCAGCAGTTATCGAAGCGGGAGGGCCTACAATGAGCAGTTCTTC. This gives the protein CASSYRSGRAYNEQFF. The chain carries TRBV6-2 or TRBV6-3 and TRBJ2-1; 10 nucleotides match TRBD2. This CDR3 region has 16 residues. The junction had 4 bases not matched to a gene; V was cut back by 3 bases and J by 2 bases. CDR1 and CDR2 from the germline V gene are MNHEY and SVGEGT.

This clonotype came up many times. The CDR3 sequence is CSVSDGVGQGDAQYF. In DNA form, the CDR3 reads TGCAGCGTTTCTGACGGGGTTGGACAGGGGGACGCCCAGTACTTC. The V gene is TRBV29-1, the J gene TRBJ2-5, with 10 bases fitting TRBD1. V dropped 5 bases and J dropped 9; count of bases not matched to a gene: 15. The CDR3 spans 15 residues. Germline CDR1 reads SQVTM; CDR2 reads ANQGSEA.

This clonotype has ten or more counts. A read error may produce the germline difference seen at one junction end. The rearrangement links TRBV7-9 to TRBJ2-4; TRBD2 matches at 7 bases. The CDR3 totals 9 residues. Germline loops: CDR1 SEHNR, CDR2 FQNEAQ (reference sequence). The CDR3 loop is CRGENIQYF. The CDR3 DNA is TGCCGGGGGGAAAACATTCAGTACTTC.